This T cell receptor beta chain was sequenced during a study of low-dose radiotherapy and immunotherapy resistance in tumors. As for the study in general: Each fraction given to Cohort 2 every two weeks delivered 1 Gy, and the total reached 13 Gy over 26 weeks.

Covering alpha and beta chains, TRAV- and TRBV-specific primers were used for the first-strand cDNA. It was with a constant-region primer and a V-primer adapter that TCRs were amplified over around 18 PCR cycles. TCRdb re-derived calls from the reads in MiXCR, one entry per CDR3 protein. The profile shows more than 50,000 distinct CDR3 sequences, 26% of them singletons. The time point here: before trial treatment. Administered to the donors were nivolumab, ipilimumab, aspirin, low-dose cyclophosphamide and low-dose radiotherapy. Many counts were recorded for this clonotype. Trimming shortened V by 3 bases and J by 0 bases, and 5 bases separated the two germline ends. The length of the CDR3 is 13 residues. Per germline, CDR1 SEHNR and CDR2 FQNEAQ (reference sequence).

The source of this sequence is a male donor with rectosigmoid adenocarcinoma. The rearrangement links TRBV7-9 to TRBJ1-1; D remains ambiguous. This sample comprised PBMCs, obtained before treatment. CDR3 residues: CASSFTVNTEAFF. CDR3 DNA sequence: TGTGCCAGCAGCTTTACGGTGAACACTGAAGCTTTCTTT.